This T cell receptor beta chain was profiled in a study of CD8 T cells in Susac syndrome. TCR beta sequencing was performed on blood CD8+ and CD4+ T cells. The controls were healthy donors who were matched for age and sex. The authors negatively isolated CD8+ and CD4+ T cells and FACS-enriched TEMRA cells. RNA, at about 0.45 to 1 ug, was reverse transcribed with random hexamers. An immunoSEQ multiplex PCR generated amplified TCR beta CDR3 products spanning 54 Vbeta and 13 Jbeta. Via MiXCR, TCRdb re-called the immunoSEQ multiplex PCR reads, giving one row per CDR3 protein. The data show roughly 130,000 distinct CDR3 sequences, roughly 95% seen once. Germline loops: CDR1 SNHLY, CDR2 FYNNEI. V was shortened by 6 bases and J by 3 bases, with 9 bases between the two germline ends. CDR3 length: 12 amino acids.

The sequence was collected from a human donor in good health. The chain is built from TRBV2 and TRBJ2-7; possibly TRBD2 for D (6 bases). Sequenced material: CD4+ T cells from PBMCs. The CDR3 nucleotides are TGTGCCAGCAGCGGGGACTTCTACGAGCAGTACTTC. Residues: CASSGDFYEQYF.